The T cell receptor beta chain described here comes from a study of blood T cell repertoires in COVID-19. Only one count was recorded for this clone. Germline V gives CDR1 MNHEY, CDR2 SVGAGI. This CDR3 is built from 15 residues. V lost 5 bases, J lost 5 bases, and 10 bases stayed unmatched. TCRdb's copy holds only in-frame clones and misses some; the assay was immunoSEQ multiplex PCR. Of 310,000 or so clones in the sample, 65% to 85% were seen once. The clonotype originates from a woman aged 50 to 60 with acute or convalescent COVID-19. The sample comprised peripheral blood. This chain joins TRBV6-5 and TRBJ1-2; TRBD1 aligns across 8 bases. The CDR3 DNA reads TGTGCCAGCAGTCGGGGTGGACAGGGTTTTTATGGCTACACCTTC. This encodes CASSRGGQGFYGYTF.